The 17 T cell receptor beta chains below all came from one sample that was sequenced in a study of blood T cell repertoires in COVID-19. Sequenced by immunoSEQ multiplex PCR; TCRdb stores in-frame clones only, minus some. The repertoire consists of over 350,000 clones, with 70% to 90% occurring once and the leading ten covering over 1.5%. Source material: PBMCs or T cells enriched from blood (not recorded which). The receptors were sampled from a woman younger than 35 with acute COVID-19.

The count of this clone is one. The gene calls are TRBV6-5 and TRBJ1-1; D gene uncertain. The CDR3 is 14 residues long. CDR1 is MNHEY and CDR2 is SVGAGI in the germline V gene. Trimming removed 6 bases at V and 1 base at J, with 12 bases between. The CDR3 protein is CASRSRDKNTEAFF. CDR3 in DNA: TGTGCCAGCAGATCGAGGGATAAGAACACTGAAGCTTTCTTT.

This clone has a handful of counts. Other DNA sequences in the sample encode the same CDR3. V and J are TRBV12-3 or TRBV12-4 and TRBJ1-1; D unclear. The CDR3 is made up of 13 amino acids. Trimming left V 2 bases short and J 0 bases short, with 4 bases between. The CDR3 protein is CASSLSVNTEAFF. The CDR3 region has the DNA TGTGCCAGCAGTTTATCGGTGAACACTGAAGCTTTCTTT.

CDR3 amino acids: CAISEVPGQETYEQYF. The CDR3 bases are TGTGCCATCAGTGAGGTTCCGGGACAGGAGACCTACGAGCAGTACTTC. This chain links TRBV10-3 with TRBJ2-7; 8 bases align to TRBD1. The CDR3 loop spans 16 amino acids. Germline V lookup: CDR1 ENHRY, CDR2 SYGVKD. Trimming removed 2 bases from V and 2 bases from J; junction bases left unmatched: 8.

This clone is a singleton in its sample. The chain's CDR3 is CASGPNTEAFF. CDR3 DNA sequence: TGTGCCAGCGGCCCTAACACTGAAGCTTTCTTT. This chain joins TRBV12-3 or TRBV12-4 and TRBJ1-1; D uncertain. V was trimmed by 8 bases and J by 2 bases, leaving 6 bases between them. The length of the CDR3 is 11 residues.

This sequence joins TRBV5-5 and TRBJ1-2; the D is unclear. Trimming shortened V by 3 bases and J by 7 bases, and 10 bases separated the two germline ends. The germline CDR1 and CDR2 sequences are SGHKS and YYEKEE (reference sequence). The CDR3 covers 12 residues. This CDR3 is CASSSRVGGYTF. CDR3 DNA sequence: TGTGCCAGCAGCTCCCGGGTGGGTGGCTACACCTTC.

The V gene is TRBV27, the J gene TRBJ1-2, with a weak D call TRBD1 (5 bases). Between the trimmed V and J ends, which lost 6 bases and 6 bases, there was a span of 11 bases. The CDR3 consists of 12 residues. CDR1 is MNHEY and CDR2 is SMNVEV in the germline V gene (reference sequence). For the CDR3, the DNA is TGTGCCAGCAGACCCCCAGGGCATGGCTACACCTTC. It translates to CASRPPGHGYTF.

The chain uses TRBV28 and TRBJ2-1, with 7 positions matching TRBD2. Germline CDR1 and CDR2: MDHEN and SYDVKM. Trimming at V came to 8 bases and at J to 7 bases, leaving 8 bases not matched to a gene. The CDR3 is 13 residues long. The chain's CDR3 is CASRREMENEQFF. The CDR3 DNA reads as TGTGCCAGCCGGCGGGAGATGGAGAATGAGCAGTTCTTC.

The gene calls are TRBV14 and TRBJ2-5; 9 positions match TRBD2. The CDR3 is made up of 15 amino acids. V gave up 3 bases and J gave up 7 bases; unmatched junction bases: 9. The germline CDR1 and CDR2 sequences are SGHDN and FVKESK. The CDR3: CASSQTQGAGGTQYF. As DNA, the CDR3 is TGTGCCAGCAGCCAGACCCAGGGAGCGGGAGGGACCCAGTACTTC. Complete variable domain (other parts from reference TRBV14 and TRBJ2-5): EAGVTQFPSHSVIEKGQTVTLRCDPISGHDNLYWYRRVMGKEIKFLLHFVKESKQDESGMPNNRFLAERTGGTYSTLKVQPAELEDSGVYFCASSQTQGAGGTQYFGPGTRLLVL.

The CDR3 DNA is TGCGCCAGCAGCCAGACGGGAGGAGATTCACCCCTCCACTTT. Protein product: CASSQTGGDSPLHF. This sequence joins TRBV4-1 and TRBJ1-6; D gene uncertain. The CDR3 sequence is 14 residues long. CDR1 is MGHRA, CDR2 YSYEKL, per germline. The germline V and J ends were trimmed by 3 bases and 8 bases, with 11 bases remaining between them.

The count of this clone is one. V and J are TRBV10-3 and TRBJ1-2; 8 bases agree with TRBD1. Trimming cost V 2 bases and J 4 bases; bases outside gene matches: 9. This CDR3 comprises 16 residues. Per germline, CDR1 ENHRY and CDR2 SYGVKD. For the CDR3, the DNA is TGTGCCATCAGTGAGACCAGGACAGGGTTAGGCTATGGCTACACCTTC. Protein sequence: CAISETRTGLGYGYTF.

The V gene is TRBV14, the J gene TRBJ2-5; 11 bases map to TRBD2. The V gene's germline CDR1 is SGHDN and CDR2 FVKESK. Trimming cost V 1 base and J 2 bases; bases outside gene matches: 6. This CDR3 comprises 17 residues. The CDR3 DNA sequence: TGTGCCAGCAGCCAAGTAGCGGGACTAGCGGAGCAAGAGACCCAGTACTTC. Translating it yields CASSQVAGLAEQETQYF.

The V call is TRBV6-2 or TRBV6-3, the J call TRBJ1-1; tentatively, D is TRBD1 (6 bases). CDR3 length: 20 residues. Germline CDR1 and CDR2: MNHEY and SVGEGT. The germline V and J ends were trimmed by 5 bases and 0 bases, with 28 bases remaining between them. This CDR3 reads CASSPPSGGAGLFMNTEAFF. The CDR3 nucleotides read TGTGCCAGCAGTCCCCCTTCCGGGGGGGCAGGGCTATTTATGAACACTGAAGCTTTCTTT.

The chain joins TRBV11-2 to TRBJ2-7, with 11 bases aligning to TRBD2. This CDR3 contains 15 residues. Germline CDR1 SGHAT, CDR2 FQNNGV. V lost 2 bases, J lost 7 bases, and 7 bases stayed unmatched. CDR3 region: CASSLLSGRAWEQYF. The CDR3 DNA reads TGTGCCAGCAGCTTACTTAGCGGGAGGGCCTGGGAGCAGTACTTC.

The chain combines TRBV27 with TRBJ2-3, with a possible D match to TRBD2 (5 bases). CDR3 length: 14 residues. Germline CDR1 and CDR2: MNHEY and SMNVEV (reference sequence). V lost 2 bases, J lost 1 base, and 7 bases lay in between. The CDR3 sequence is CASSLRGGTDTQYF. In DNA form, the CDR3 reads TGTGCCAGCAGTTTACGGGGAGGCACAGATACGCAGTATTTT.

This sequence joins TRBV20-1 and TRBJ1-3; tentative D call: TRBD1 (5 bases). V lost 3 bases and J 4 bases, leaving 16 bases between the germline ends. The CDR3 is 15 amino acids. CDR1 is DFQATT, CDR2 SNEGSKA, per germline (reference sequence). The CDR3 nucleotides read TGCAGTGCTAGTCCGGTCGGGGACTTCGGAAACACCATATATTTT. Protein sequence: CSASPVGDFGNTIYF.

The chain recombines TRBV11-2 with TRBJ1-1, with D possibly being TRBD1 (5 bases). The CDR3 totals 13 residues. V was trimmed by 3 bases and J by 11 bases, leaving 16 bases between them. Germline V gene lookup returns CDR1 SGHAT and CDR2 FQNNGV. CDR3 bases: TGTGCCAGCAGCTTCCAAGGTCAGGGCTCCGCTTTCTTT. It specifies CASSFQGQGSAFF.

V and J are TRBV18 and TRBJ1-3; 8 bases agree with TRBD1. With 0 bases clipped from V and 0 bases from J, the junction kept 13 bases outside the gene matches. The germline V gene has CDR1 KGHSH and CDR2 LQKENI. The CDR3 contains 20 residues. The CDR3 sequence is CASSPPNPGGYASSGNTIYF. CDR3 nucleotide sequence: TGTGCCAGCTCACCACCAAACCCAGGGGGCTACGCCAGCTCTGGAAACACCATATATTTT.